Listed below are T cell receptor beta chains from one sample, sequenced in a study of shared clonotypes between healthy human individuals. Only in-frame clones appear in the TCRdb table, and some are missing; sequencing was by immunoSEQ multiplex PCR. The top ten clones hold approximately 13% of a sample with around 480,000 clones, 75% to 80% of them seen once. Sequencing used PBMCs. These receptors all come from a middle-aged woman in good health. Some clones in this sample may be carry-over from other donors' samples. CDR3s include the opening cysteine and the closing phenylalanine or tryptophan. A D gene is named only where the DNA matches it firmly. Clone size is given for some rows only: seen once, a few or many times, or a class if the clone is expanded.

J gene | CDR3 length | clone size | D gene | V gene | CDR3 DNA | CDR3 protein
TRBJ2-6 | 16 | NA | TRBD1 | TRBV4-1 | TGCGCCAGCAGCCGCGTACAGGGGCCTGGGGCCAACGTCCTGACTTTC | CASSRVQGPGANVLTF
TRBJ2-1 | 16 | once | TRBD2 | TRBV10-2 | TGCGCCAGCAGTGAGGCCCTAACGGGGGGATGGAATGAGCAGTTCTTC | CASSEALTGGWNEQFF
TRBJ2-6 | 17 | many | NA | TRBV30 | TGTGCCTGGAGCCGCTTTGGGGGTCTAACTGGGGCCAACGTCCTGACTTTC | CAWSRFGGLTGANVLTF
TRBJ2-2 | 13 | NA | TRBD1 | TRBV2 | TGTGCCAGCAGTGCACAGGGGATCGGGGAGCTGTTTTTT | CASSAQGIGELFF
TRBJ2-1 | 11 | NA | NA | TRBV2 | TGTGCCAGCAGTGGAGAGTATGAGCAGTTCTTC | CASSGEYEQFF
TRBJ2-1 | 16 | NA | NA | TRBV19 | TGTGCCAGTAGTATGAGGGACTCTAGGTCCTACAATGAGCAGTTCTTC | CASSMRDSRSYNEQFF
TRBJ2-1 | 17 | NA | TRBD2 | TRBV6-1 | TGTGCCAGCAGTGACCCCAGGAATAGCGGGAGGTATAATGAGCAGTTCTTC | CASSDPRNSGRYNEQFF
TRBJ2-4 | 14 | few | NA | TRBV10-3 | TGTGCCATCAGTGAGTCTAGCGGTGAAAACATTCAGTACTTC | CAISESSGENIQYF
TRBJ2-7 | 15 | NA | TRBD2 | TRBV7-9 | TGTGCCAGCAGTGACGTCACTAGCGGCTCCTACGAGCAGTACTTC | CASSDVTSGSYEQYF
TRBJ2-2 | 13 | NA | TRBD1 | TRBV29-1 | TGCAGCGTTGGGCAGGGGGCGACCGGGGAGCTGTTTTTT | CSVGQGATGELFF
TRBJ2-7 | 14 | NA | TRBD2 | TRBV5-1 | TGCGCCAGCAGCTCGGGACTAGCGTACTACGAGCAGTACTTC | CASSSGLAYYEQYF
TRBJ2-5 | 16 | NA | NA | TRBV7-2 | TGTGCCAGCAGCTTAGGCCCTTCTGGAGGGGGAGAGACCCAGTACTTC | CASSLGPSGGGETQYF
TRBJ2-1 | 14 | NA | NA | TRBV9 | TGTGCCAGCAGCGTAGCTGGCTCCTACAATGAGCAGTTCTTC | CASSVAGSYNEQFF
TRBJ1-1 | 13 | NA | NA | TRBV27 | TGTGCCAGCAGAGTGGGCGATTACACTGAAGCTTTCTTT | CASRVGDYTEAFF
TRBJ1-1 | 14 | NA | NA | TRBV5-8 | TGTGCCAGCAGCTTGATAGCGATTAACACTGAAGCTTTCTTT | CASSLIAINTEAFF
TRBJ2-2 | 15 | NA | NA | TRBV15 | TGTGCCACCAGCCAAGGGGAAACGAACACCGGGGAGCTGTTTTTT | CATSQGETNTGELFF
TRBJ2-1 | 16 | once | TRBD2 | TRBV7-2 | TGTGCCAGCAGCCCTAGCGGGGCGGGGACCTACAATGAGCAGTTCTTC | CASSPSGAGTYNEQFF
TRBJ2-2 | 13 | NA | NA | TRBV27 | TGTGCCAGCAGTTTGGTGAACACCGGGGAGCTGTTTTTT | CASSLVNTGELFF
TRBJ1-2 | 15 | NA | TRBD1 | TRBV6-1 | TGTGCCAGCAGTGACGTATTTCAGGGGGACTATGGCTACACCTTC | CASSDVFQGDYGYTF
TRBJ1-1 | 15 | NA | NA | TRBV19 | TGTGCCAGTAGTGCCATTGGAGAGGAGAACACTGAAGCTTTCTTT | CASSAIGEENTEAFF
TRBJ2-3 | 15 | few | TRBD2 | TRBV2 | TGTGCCAGCAGCGAGACTAGCGGGAGCACAGATACGCAGTATTTT | CASSETSGSTDTQYF
TRBJ2-3 | 19 | NA | TRBD2 | TRBV11-2 | TGTGCCAGCAGCGCTGTTGGGACTAGCGGGAGGGCCGGCACAGATACGCAGTATTTT | CASSAVGTSGRAGTDTQYF
TRBJ2-1 | 15 | once | TRBD2 | TRBV9 | TGTGCCAGCAGCGTAGTTCTAGCGGGAACCAATGAGCAGTTCTTC | CASSVVLAGTNEQFF
TRBJ2-1 | 16 | NA | NA | TRBV7-2 | TGTGCCAGCAGCCCTACTCGGGGCGGGAACTACAATGAGCAGTTCTTC | CASSPTRGGNYNEQFF
TRBJ2-1 | 16 | NA | TRBD2 | TRBV9 | TGTGCCAGCAGCCCGACTAGCGGGAGGGCTATAGGTGAGCAGTTCTTC | CASSPTSGRAIGEQFF
TRBJ2-5 | 16 | NA | TRBD2 | TRBV7-9 | TGTGCCAGCAGCGGCGGACTAGCGGGTTCCCAAGAGACCCAGTACTTC | CASSGGLAGSQETQYF
TRBJ2-1 | 17 | NA | NA | TRBV9 | TGTGCCAGCAGCGTGGAGGCCGGACGGAGCTCCTACAATGAGCAGTTCTTC | CASSVEAGRSSYNEQFF
TRBJ1-1 | 15 | few | TRBD1 | TRBV2 | TGTGCCAGCAGTGCAGGACAGGGGAGGAGCACTGAAGCTTTCTTT | CASSAGQGRSTEAFF
TRBJ2-3 | 16 | NA | NA | TRBV9 | TGTGCCAGCAGCGTAGCTGGTGGGGGTAACACAGATACGCAGTATTTT | CASSVAGGGNTDTQYF
TRBJ1-1 | 15 | NA | NA | TRBV4-3 | TGCGCCAGCAGCCCCGCCTCACAGGGAGGGACTGAAGCTTTCTTT | CASSPASQGGTEAFF
TRBJ2-2 | 14 | few | NA | TRBV7-9 | TGTGCCGGAAAGATTTGGGCGAACACCGGGGAGCTGTTTTTT | CAGKIWANTGELFF
TRBJ2-3 | 15 | once | NA | TRBV28 | TGTGCCAGCAGTTTTGGCCCACAGGGCACAGATACGCAGTATTTT | CASSFGPQGTDTQYF
TRBJ2-1 | 14 | NA | TRBD2 | TRBV30 | TGTGCCTGGAGAGGGCGGGAGTCTTACAATGAGCAGTTCTTC | CAWRGRESYNEQFF
TRBJ1-1 | 13 | once | NA | TRBV6-6 | TGTGCCAGCAGTAAAGACAGAGCCGAACGGGCTTTCTTT | CASSKDRAERAFF
TRBJ1-1 | 16 | NA | TRBD1 | TRBV6-6 | TGTGCCAGCAGTCATCAACGGACAGGGGCCAGCACTGAAGCTCTCTTT | CASSHQRTGASTEALF
TRBJ2-1 | 15 | once | NA | TRBV18 | TGTGCCAGCTCACCTACTAGCATCGGCTACAATGAGCAGTTCTTC | CASSPTSIGYNEQFF
TRBJ2-7 | 15 | NA | TRBD2 | TRBV5-4 | TGTGCCAGCAGCCCCCGACTAGCGGGAGGTGATGAGCAGTACTTC | CASSPRLAGGDEQYF
TRBJ1-5 | 15 | NA | NA | TRBV6-5 | TGTGCCAGCAGTTACACGGGGGTCGGCAATCAGCCCCAGCATTTT | CASSYTGVGNQPQHF
TRBJ2-5 | 14 | once | NA | TRBV28 | TGTGCCAGCAGTGCCCCTGGGACCCCTAGGCCCCAGTACTTC | CASSAPGTPRPQYF
TRBJ2-2 | 16 | NA | TRBD1 | TRBV5-1 | TGCGCCAGCAGCTTGGGGGACAGGGTCAACACCGGGGAGCTGTTTTTT | CASSLGDRVNTGELFF
TRBJ1-3 | 14 | NA | NA | TRBV7-2 | TGTGCCAGCAGCTTAAACAGGGTGGGGGACACCATATATTTT | CASSLNRVGDTIYF
TRBJ1-2 | 19 | NA | NA | TRBV1 | TGCACCAGCAGCCAAAAGAAGGGACAGGGTCCGTTTGTGGCTTATGGCTACACCTTC | CTSSQKKGQGPFVAYGYTF
TRBJ1-5 | 15 | NA | NA | TRBV6-1 | TGTGCCAGCAGTGTCCAAGGATTTAGCAATCAGCCCCAGCATTTT | CASSVQGFSNQPQHF
TRBJ2-7 | 16 | NA | NA | TRBV2 | TGTGCCAGCAGTGAAGGAGGGACCCAGGCCCTCCACGAGCAGTACTTC | CASSEGGTQALHEQYF
TRBJ2-3 | 14 | NA | NA | TRBV10-3 | TGTGCCATCGGTGAGGGCGGGAACCTGGATACGCAGTATTTT | CAIGEGGNLDTQYF
TRBJ1-2 | 14 | NA | TRBD1 | TRBV2 | TGTGCCAGCGCAAAGACAGGGGGCGACCCTGGCTACACCTTC | CASAKTGGDPGYTF
TRBJ2-2 | 15 | NA | NA | TRBV7-9 | TGTGCCAGCAGCACCTCTGCGAGAGGACCCGGGGAGCTGTTTTTT | CASSTSARGPGELFF
TRBJ1-1 | 13 | NA | NA | TRBV7-8 | TGTGCCAGCAGCTTATTTACCCATCTTGAAGCTTTCTTT | CASSLFTHLEAFF
TRBJ2-3 | 17 | NA | TRBD2 | TRBV30 | TGTGCCTGGGGGGACGGGACTAGCGGGCTTAGCACAGATACGCAGTATTTT | CAWGDGTSGLSTDTQYF
TRBJ1-2 | 14 | NA | NA | TRBV2 | TGTGCCAGCAGTGGAATGGGCAATAACTATGGCTACACCTTC | CASSGMGNNYGYTF
TRBJ1-5 | 17 | few | NA | TRBV7-9 | TGTGCCAGCAGCTTAATGCCGTTGGGGGGACGAAATCAGCCCCAGCATTTT | CASSLMPLGGRNQPQHF
TRBJ2-1 | 14 | NA | TRBD1 | TRBV5-8 | TGTGCCAGCAGCTTCCAGACAGGGTGGCATGAGCAGTTCTTC | CASSFQTGWHEQFF
TRBJ2-7 | 15 | once | TRBD2 | TRBV2 | TGTGCCAGCAGTGCCGCTAGCGGGGGGATTGGAGAGCAGTACTTC | CASSAASGGIGEQYF
TRBJ2-6 | 17 | NA | TRBD1 | TRBV7-3 | TGTGCCAGCAGCTTGGGACAGGGGACCTCTGGGGCCAACGTCCTGACTTTC | CASSLGQGTSGANVLTF
TRBJ2-3 | 12 | NA | NA | TRBV18 | TGTGCCAGCTCACCAAGCACAGATACGCAGTATTTT | CASSPSTDTQYF
TRBJ2-5 | 15 | NA | NA | TRBV7-9 | TGTGCCAGCAGCCCCGATTTGGGAACCAGGGAAACCCAGTACTTC | CASSPDLGTRETQYF
TRBJ1-5 | 15 | NA | TRBD1 | TRBV28 | TGTGCCACCCTGAACCCCACAGGGGACAGGGAGCCCCAGCATTTT | CATLNPTGDREPQHF